These 9 T cell receptor beta chains originate from one sample sequenced in a study of control samples from healthy donors and cancer patients (dated by TCRdb to 2018 to 2020). Libraries were prepared through the immunoSEQ multiplex PCR assay. What TCRdb holds here is the immuneACCESS table cut down to in-frame rearrangements. Part of the clones is not present; checked against another copy, under half of the missing clones reflect an unresolved V gene, and the others are unexplained. For this sample there are more than 95,000 clones; 80% to 90% appear just once. About 12% of the sample lies in the top ten. The sample consisted of blood. These receptors were obtained from a woman aged 45-65 years in good health.

This clone came up once. The rearrangement links TRBV4-3 to TRBJ1-2, with 9 bases aligning to TRBD1. The CDR3 is made up of 16 amino acids. Unmatched junction bases numbered 4, after V lost 2 bases and J lost 0 bases. Looked up from germline, CDR1 is LGHNA and CDR2 is YSLEER. In DNA, the CDR3 is TGCGCCAGCAGCCAAATGGGACAGGGCTCTAACTATGGCTACACCTTC. This gives the protein CASSQMGQGSNYGYTF.

The rearrangement uses TRBV7-9 and TRBJ1-4; perhaps TRBD1 as D (5 bases). CDR3 size: 14 residues. Germline V gives CDR1 SEHNR, CDR2 FQNEAQ (reference sequence). Trimming cost V 5 bases and J 7 bases, with 14 bases left between them. The CDR3 nucleotides read TGTGCCAGCAGCCCCCCTGGGGCCCTTGAAAAACTGTTTTTT. Protein product: CASSPPGALEKLFF. The full variable domain, in which reference TRBV7-9 and TRBJ1-4 provide the parts outside the CDR3, is DTGVSQNPRHKITKRGQNVTFRCDPISEHNRLYWYRQTLGQGPEFLTYFQNEAQLEKSRLLSDRFSAERPKGSFSTLEIQRTEQGDSAMYLCASSPPGALEKLFFGSGTQLSVL.

CDR3 nucleotide sequence: TGTGCCAGCAGCCAAGATTTTCGGGCAGGGTCTATGGGCTACACCTTC. It yields the protein CASSQDFRAGSMGYTF. This chain joins TRBV3-1 (or the pseudogene TRBV3-2) and TRBJ1-2; D might be TRBD1 (5 bases). This CDR3 has 16 residues. Looked up from germline, CDR1 is LGHDT and CDR2 is YNNKEL (reference sequence). V was pared by 0 bases and J by 8 bases, with 19 bases between.

Points on this clone: One junction end does not reproduce the germline sequence, and a read error may be involved. The V call is TRBV7-2, the J call TRBJ2-7; 7 bases are shared with TRBD2. CDR1 SGHTA and CDR2 FQGNSA come from the germline V gene. There are 15 residues in the CDR3. The CDR3, as DNA: TGTGCCAGCAGATTAGAAGCGGGATTCATGTACGAGCAGTACTTC. This gives the protein CASRLEAGFMYEQYF.

The V gene is TRBV12-2, the J gene TRBJ2-1; TRBD2 reflects the table's D call only, with no check against the DNA. TRBV12-2 is a known pseudogene. This CDR3 has 13 amino acids. CDR3 protein: CASRAGEYNEQFF. CDR3 bases: TGTGCAAGTCGGGCGGGGGAGTACAATGAGCAGTTCTTC.

This clone showed up just once. This sequence joins TRBV18 and TRBJ2-1; 9 nucleotides agree with TRBD2. Germline V CDR1 and CDR2: KGHSH, LQKENI. The CDR3 is 15 amino acids. V shed 2 bases, J shed 4 bases, and the junction held 3 bases outside the gene matches. The CDR3 loop reads CASSPGTSLYNEQFF. Here the CDR3 DNA reads TGTGCCAGCTCACCAGGGACTAGCCTATACAATGAGCAGTTCTTC.

V usage is TRBV5-1 and J usage is TRBJ2-7, with a possible D match to TRBD1 (5 bases). Trimming took off 0 bases at V and 6 bases at J, with 13 bases between the two ends. In germline, CDR1 is SGHRS, CDR2 YFSETQ. The CDR3 sequence is 14 residues long. CDR3 coding DNA: TGCGCCAGCAGCTTGGCAGCAGGGTTAAGCGAGCAGTACTTC. It is translated as CASSLAAGLSEQYF.

Of note for this clone: This specimen includes other DNA sequences encoding the same CDR3. The chain recombines TRBV25-1 with TRBJ2-7, with unresolved D. Deletions cut 4 bases from V and 2 bases from J, with 3 bases between. This CDR3 has 11 amino acids. CDR1 and CDR2 from the germline V gene are MGHDK and SYGVNS. DNA for the CDR3: TGTGCCAGCAGTGCCACCTACGAGCAGTACTTC. This codes for CASSATYEQYF.

The chain employs TRBV27 and TRBJ1-6; D gene uncertain. The germline V and J ends were trimmed by 2 bases and 8 bases, with 13 bases remaining between them. Germline CDR1 reads MNHEY; CDR2 reads SMNVEV (reference sequence). This CDR3 region has 15 residues. This CDR3 reads CASSLRSGWDSPLHF. The CDR3 DNA reads TGTGCCAGCAGTTTAAGGTCGGGGTGGGATTCACCCCTCCACTTT.